These 4 T cell receptor beta chains were sequenced from one sample in a study of tumor-infiltrating lymphocytes in primary liver carcinoma. Out of unsorted whole blood came the blood RNA, and germline DNA was extracted as well. Production of TCR beta cDNA used approximately 0.45 ug total RNA together with a constant-region primer. Three nested multiplex PCR rounds of slightly modified ARM-PCR generated TCR beta libraries. TRBV1-TRBV30 forward primers paired with a C-beta reverse primer were used in the first two PCR rounds, which ran about 11 cycles each. TCRdb fed the multiplex PCR reads into MiXCR, producing one record per CDR3 protein. The sample includes under 200,000 distinct CDR3 sequences, roughly 61% seen only once; the top ten take approximately 7%. The sequencing sample was made of peripheral blood. These receptors came from a woman aged 60-75 years with primary liver carcinoma and hepatitis B virus infection.

This clonotype was seen a few times. The V and J genes are TRBV5-1 and TRBJ2-5, with a tentative D call TRBD1 (6 bases). V was pared by 4 bases and J by 0 bases, with 13 bases between. The CDR3 spans 15 residues. Germline V CDR1 and CDR2: SGHRS, YFSETQ. This chain's CDR3 is CASSTYTGYQETQYF. The CDR3 region has the DNA TGCGCCAGCAGCACGTACACAGGGTACCAAGAGACCCAGTACTTC.

Note on this clonotype: A much larger clone lies a single base off, so this may be a read error. The chain recombines TRBV12-3 or TRBV12-4 with TRBJ1-2; the D is unclear. The CDR3 covers 13 residues. The CDR3 sequence is CGSSPSGDYGYTF. The CDR3 DNA reads TGTGGCAGCAGTCCCTCCGGGGACTATGGCTACACCTTC.

The chain joins TRBV5-1 to TRBJ1-4; 8 bases fit TRBD1. The germline V gene encodes CDR1 SGHRS and CDR2 YFSETQ. Trimming took 3 bases from V and 5 from J; bases not matched to a gene: 3. The CDR3 sequence is 14 residues long. The CDR3 nucleotides read TGCGCCAGCAGCTACCAGGGGGCGAATGAAAAACTGTTTTTT. It codes for CASSYQGANEKLFF.

This clonotype was recorded at least ten times. The rearrangement joins TRBV29-1 to TRBJ2-3; 9 bases line up with TRBD1. Germline CDR1 SQVTM, CDR2 ANQGSEA. This CDR3 has 14 residues. Trimming at V came to 7 bases and at J to 4 bases, leaving 9 bases not matched to a gene. The CDR3, as DNA: TGCAGCGCTGCGGGGACAGGGCTGGCAGATACGCAGTATTTT. Encoded protein: CSAAGTGLADTQYF.